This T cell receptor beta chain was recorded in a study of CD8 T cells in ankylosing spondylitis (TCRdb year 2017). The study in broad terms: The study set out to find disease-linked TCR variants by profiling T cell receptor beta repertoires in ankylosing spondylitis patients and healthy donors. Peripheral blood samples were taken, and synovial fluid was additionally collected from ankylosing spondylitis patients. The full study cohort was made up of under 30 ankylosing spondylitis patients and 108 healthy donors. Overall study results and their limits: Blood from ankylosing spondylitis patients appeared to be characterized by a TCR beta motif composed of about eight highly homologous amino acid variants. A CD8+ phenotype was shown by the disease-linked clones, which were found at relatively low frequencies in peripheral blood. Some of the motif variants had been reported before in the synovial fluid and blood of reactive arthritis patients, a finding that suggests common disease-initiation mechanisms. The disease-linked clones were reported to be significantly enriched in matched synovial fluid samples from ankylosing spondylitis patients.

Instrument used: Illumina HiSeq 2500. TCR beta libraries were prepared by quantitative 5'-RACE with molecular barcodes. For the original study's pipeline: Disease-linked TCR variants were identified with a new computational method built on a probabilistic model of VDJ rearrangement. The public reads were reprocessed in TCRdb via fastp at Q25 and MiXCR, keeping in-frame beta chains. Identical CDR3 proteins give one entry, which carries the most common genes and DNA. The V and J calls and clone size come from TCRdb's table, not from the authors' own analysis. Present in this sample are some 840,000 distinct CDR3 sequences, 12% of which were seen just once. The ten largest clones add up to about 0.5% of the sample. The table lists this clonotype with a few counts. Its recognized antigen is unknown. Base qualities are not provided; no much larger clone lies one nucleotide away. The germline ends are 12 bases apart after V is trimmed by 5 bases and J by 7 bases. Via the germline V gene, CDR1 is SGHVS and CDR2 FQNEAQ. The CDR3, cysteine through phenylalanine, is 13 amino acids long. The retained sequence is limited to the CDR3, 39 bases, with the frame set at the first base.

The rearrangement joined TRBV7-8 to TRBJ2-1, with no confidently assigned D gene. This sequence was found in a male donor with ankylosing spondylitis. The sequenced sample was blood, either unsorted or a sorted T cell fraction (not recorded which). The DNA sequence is TGTGCCAGCAGCCCTAGGTGGTTGAATGAGCAGTTCTTC. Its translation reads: CASSPRWLNEQFF.